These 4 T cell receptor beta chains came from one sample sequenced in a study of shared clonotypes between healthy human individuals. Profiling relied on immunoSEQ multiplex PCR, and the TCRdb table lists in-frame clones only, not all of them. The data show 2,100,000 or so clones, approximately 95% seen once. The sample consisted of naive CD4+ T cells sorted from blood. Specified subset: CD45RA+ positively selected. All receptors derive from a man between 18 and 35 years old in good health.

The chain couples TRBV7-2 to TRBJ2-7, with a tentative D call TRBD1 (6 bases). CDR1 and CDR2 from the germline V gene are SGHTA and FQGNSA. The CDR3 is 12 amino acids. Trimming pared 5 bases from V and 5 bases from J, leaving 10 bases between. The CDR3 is CASSRGGNEQYF. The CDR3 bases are TGTGCCAGCAGCAGAGGGGGAAACGAGCAGTACTTC.

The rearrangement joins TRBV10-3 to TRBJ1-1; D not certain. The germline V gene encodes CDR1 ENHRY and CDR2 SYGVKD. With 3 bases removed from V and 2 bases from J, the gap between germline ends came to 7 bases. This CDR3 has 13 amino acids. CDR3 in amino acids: CAISDPTNTEAFF. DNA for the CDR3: TGTGCCATCAGTGACCCAACAAACACTGAAGCTTTCTTT.

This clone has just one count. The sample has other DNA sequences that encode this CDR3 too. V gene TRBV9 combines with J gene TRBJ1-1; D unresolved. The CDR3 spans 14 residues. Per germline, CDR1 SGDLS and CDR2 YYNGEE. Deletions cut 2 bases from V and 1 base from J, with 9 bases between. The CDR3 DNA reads TGTGCCAGCAGCGTTTTGACGGGGAACACTGAAGCTTTCTTT. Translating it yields CASSVLTGNTEAFF. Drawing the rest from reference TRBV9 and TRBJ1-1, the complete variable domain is DSGVTQTPKHLITATGQRVTLRCSPRSGDLSVYWYQQSLDQGLQFLIQYYNGEERAKGNILERFSAQQFPDLHSELNLSSLELGDSALYFCASSVLTGNTEAFFGQGTRLTVV.

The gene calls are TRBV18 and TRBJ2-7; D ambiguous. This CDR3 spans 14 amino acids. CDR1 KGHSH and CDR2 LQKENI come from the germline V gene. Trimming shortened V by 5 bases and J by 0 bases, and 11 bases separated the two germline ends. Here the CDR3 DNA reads TGTGCCAGCTCAGGAACAACAAGCTCCTACGAGCAGTACTTC. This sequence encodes CASSGTTSSYEQYF.